This TCR beta chain was sequenced in a study of regulatory T cells in long-lasting Graves disease. General observations from the study: More public clonotypes were shared by persistent patients (under 3,000) than by new patients (approximately 1,000).

Concerning this clonotype: The antigen is undetermined. This is likely an artifact of a read error, given a far larger clone one base away.

Libraries of TCR beta came from iRepertoire HTBI primers plus Arm-PCR of CDR3 regions. MiXCR, run by TCRdb on the multiplex PCR reads, gives a single entry per CDR3 protein. The sample records 500,000 or so distinct CDR3 sequences, about 17% being singletons. The CDR3 extends over 15 amino acids. The germline gives CDR1 SEHNR, CDR2 FQNEAQ (reference sequence). This sample's time point: newly diagnosed GD, antithyroid drugs for less than 3 months. Preparation of the TCR library used RNA extracted from PBMCs. These data also formed part of another study, on T cells in Graves' hyperthyroidism and ophthalmopathy. That report adds: Based on clinical symptoms, serum thyroxine and TRAb, thyroid ultrasound and orbital computed tomography, diagnoses were reached. When the TCR CDR3 underwent first-round RT-PCR, the HTBI primer set was used.

The chain couples TRBV7-9 to TRBJ2-1; tentatively, D is TRBD1 or TRBD2 (5 bases each). The sample was peripheral blood mononuclear cells (PBMCs), taken at new diagnosis, from a patient treated with antithyroid drugs. The origin of this receptor is a man aged 35 to 55 with Graves disease. CDR3 nucleotide sequence: TGTGCCAGCAGCATCGATTTTGGGGGATACAATGAGCGGTTCTTC. This translates into CASSIDFGGYNERFF.